This T cell receptor (beta chain) was recorded in a study of blood T cell repertoires in COVID-19 (dated by TCRdb to the early 2020s). General notes on the study: Samples from collaborators originated in the United States, Italy and Spain and spanned both the acute and convalescent phases of COVID-19. The material from the prospective study consisted of cDNA or gDNA derived from T cells, B-cell-depleted T cells, or PBMCs. Subjects who had been exposed to COVID-19, were actively infected with it, or had recovered from it provided the deeply sampled blood TCRbeta repertoires that made up the dataset. The repertoires were released in a freely available public database intended as a resource for research on the immune response to SARS-CoV-2. The samples were drawn from two sources: the first 160 participants of the ongoing ImmuneRACE study, and 1,254 subjects contributed by 6 global collaborators. Nearly every sample came with metadata listing a de-identified subject ID, COVID-19 status, age in years and sex. Where available, HLA class I and class II types were taken from metadata supplied by the sample provider and were not determined by assay-based typing. The investigation overall reported the following: How much clinical and demographic metadata was included differed by source and by participant, and the metadata was provided uncurated.

The germline V gene encodes CDR1 MGHRA and CDR2 YSYEKL. The CDR3 covers 19 residues, taking in both the cysteine and the phenylalanine. This entry keeps only the CDR3 DNA: 57 bases, framed from base 1. The junction carries 24 bases between V and J, which are trimmed by 1 base and 5 bases respectively. The collaborating institutions used their own protocols to collect whole blood in K2EDTA tubes. For TCRbeta analysis, collaborators shipped samples in one of three forms: frozen whole blood, isolated PBMCs, or DNA extracted from either of those sample types. Concerning this clone: This clone's antigen is unknown. No much larger clone exists at a distance of one base, and base qualities are not known.

TCRbeta CDR3 regions were amplified from genomic DNA using the immunoSEQ Assay, a bias-controlled multiplex PCR. On the authors' methods: Nucleated cell counts per sample were estimated from amplification of reference gene primers within the assay. Sequence reads were collapsed and filtered to measure the absolute abundance of every unique TCRbeta CDR3 rearrangement. For each sample, productive Simpson clonality was calculated by taking the square root of Simpson's diversity index across productive rearrangements. Not all clones reach the TCRdb copy of this immuneACCESS table, which keeps in-frame sequences only. Checked studies attribute under half of the gap to unresolved V genes and leave the rest unexplained. From that table come the V and J calls and clone size; the DNA was used to work out D and trimming. In this sample the table shows over 600,000 clones, 75% to 90% of which occur a single time. The ten top clones hold over 0.2% of the sample.

The sequencing input was peripheral blood. The clonotype comes from a woman between 18 and 29 years old with acute or convalescent COVID-19. Recombination linked TRBV4-1 to TRBJ1-5; a tentative D call is TRBD1 (5 bases match). The CDR3 protein is CASSQGPQLLGGVDQPQHF. At the DNA level, the sequence is TGCGCCAGCAGCCAAGGACCCCAGCTGTTGGGGGGAGTGGATCAGCCCCAGCATTTT.